The TCR beta chain described here comes from a study of human T cells and chemical hapten exposure. Study-level background: The patch tests put 0.01% DPC on the skin of the upper back and were read 6 days later.

The time point is: patch test 1, 2 weeks after DPC sensitization. Stated treatment: therapeutic diphenylcyclopropenone sensitization with weekly scalp DPC. TCRdb called the RACE reads again in MiXCR, with one record for every CDR3 protein. The profile shows about 120,000 distinct CDR3 sequences, about 13% of them singletons. The input for sequencing was whole blood, taken in connection with sensitization to the hapten diphenylcyclopropenone (DPC). The clonotype originates from a man between 18 and 29 years old with alopecia areata. Some clones in this sample may be carry-over from other donors' samples.

CDR3 DNA sequence: TGTGCCAGCAGCCAGGACTTCTCCTATGGCTACACCTTC. Its protein is CASSQDFSYGYTF. The chain recombines TRBV7-9 with TRBJ1-2, with unresolved D. The germline V gene has CDR1 SEHNR and CDR2 FQNEAQ (reference sequence). This CDR3 is 13 amino acids long. The V gene lost 5 bases and the J gene lost 4 bases, with 11 bases spanning the gap.